This T cell receptor beta chain was sequenced for a study of blood T cells in healthy people across ages. Using a J-beta primer mix together with a sample-barcoded 5' primer, a second PCR was run for about 7 to 12 cycles. No fewer than 3 million CDR3-containing paired-end reads came from each sample. TCRdb processed the 5' RACE reads anew with MiXCR; each CDR3 protein has one entry. Found here are about a million distinct CDR3 sequences, about 48% of them singletons; the top ten hold about an eighth. V lost 4 bases to trimming and J lost 7 bases; unmatched junction nucleotides: 14. There are 17 residues in the CDR3. CDR1 and CDR2 (germline): LGHDT, YNNKEL (reference sequence).

The rearrangement joins TRBV3-1 to TRBJ2-4; 9 nucleotides line up with TRBD1. Sequenced input: blood. The source is a man under 40 in good health. CDR3 protein: CASSPRTGAALGNIQYF. DNA for the CDR3: TGTGCCAGCAGCCCTAGGACAGGGGCTGCCCTAGGGAACATTCAGTACTTC.